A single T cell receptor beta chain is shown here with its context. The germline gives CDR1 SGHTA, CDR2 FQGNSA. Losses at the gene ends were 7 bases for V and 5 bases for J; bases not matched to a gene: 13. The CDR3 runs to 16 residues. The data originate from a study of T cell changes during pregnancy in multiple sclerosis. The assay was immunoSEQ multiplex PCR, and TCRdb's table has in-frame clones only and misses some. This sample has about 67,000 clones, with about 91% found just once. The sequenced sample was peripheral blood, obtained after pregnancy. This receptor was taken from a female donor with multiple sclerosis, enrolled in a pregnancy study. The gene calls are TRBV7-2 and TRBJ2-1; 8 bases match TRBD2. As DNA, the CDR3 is TGTGCCAGCACCCGCCTAACGGGAGGGGGGGACAATGAGCAGTTCTTC. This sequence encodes CASTRLTGGGDNEQFF. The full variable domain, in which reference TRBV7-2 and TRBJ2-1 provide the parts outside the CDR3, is GAGVSQSPSNKVTEKGKDVELRCDPISGHTALYWYRQSLGQGLEFLIYFQGNSAPDKSGLPSDRFSAERTGGSVSTLTIQRTQQEDSAVYLCASTRLTGGGDNEQFFGPGTRLTVL.